The 14 T cell receptor beta chains listed next were all sequenced from one sample in a study of OX40 agonist ivuxolimab in advanced cancers. The library was prepared using the immunoSEQ multiplex PCR assay. TCRdb obtained this table from immuneACCESS and retained in-frame rearrangements with V and J assigned. These tables miss some clones; where compared with another copy, unresolved V genes account for less than half of the shortfall, and the remainder is unexplained. In all, the sample holds about 80,000 clones, and 90% to 95% of those were seen once. Approximately 0.32% of the sample is held by the ten biggest clonotypes. This material consisted of CD4+ or CD8+ T cells sorted from blood, taken in a trial of the OX40 agonist ivuxolimab. Every receptor here comes from an adult with an advanced solid tumor such as melanoma, head and neck, liver or kidney cancer.

This chain uses TRBV2 with TRBJ2-3; TRBD1 matches at 8 bases. The V segment lost 4 bases and the J segment 1 base; nucleotides outside the gene matches: 4. Germline CDR1 SNHLY, CDR2 FYNNEI. CDR3 length: 15 residues. CDR3 sequence (DNA): TGTGCCAGCAGTGGACAGGGGTCGGGCACAGATACGCAGTATTTT. This encodes CASSGQGSGTDTQYF. The complete variable domain, with remaining parts taken from reference TRBV2 and TRBJ2-3, reads EPEVTQTPSHQVTQMGQEVILRCVPISNHLYFYWYRQILGQKVEFLVSFYNNEISEKSEIFDDQFSVERPDGSNFTLKIRSTKLEDSAMYFCASSGQGSGTDTQYFGPGTRLTVL.

As to this clone: The sample holds other DNA sequences that translate to the same CDR3. The J gene is TRBJ2-3, the V gene TRBV6-1; 10 bases fit TRBD2. The junction had 1 base not matched to a gene; V was cut back by 3 bases and J by 4 bases. CDR1 MNHNS and CDR2 SASEGT come from the germline V gene. The length of the CDR3 is 14 residues. The chain's CDR3 is CASSELAGADTQYF. CDR3 bases: TGTGCCAGCAGTGAGCTAGCGGGAGCAGATACGCAGTATTTT.

This chain connects TRBV19 to TRBJ1-5; 8 nucleotides line up with TRBD1. The CDR3 sequence is 13 residues long. V gave up 7 bases and J gave up 5 bases; unmatched junction bases: 4. The germline V gene encodes CDR1 LNHDA and CDR2 SQIVND (reference sequence). As DNA, the CDR3 is TGTGCCAGTAAAGGGACAGGTGATCAGCCCCAGCATTTT. Encoded protein: CASKGTGDQPQHF. Full variable domain (remainder filled in from reference TRBV19 and TRBJ1-5): DGGITQSPKYLFRKEGQNVTLSCEQNLNHDAMYWYRQDPGQGLRLIYYSQIVNDFQKGDIAEGYSVSREKKESFPLTVTSAQKNPTAFYLCASKGTGDQPQHFGDGTRLSIL.

The V and J genes are TRBV6-4 and TRBJ2-4; D might be TRBD1 (6 bases). The CDR3 sequence is 13 residues long. The V and J ends lost 6 bases and 6 bases respectively, with 12 bases between them. Germline lookup yields CDR1 MRHNA and CDR2 SNTAGT. In DNA form, the CDR3 reads TGTGCCAGCAGAGGCAGGGGTGGAAACATTCAGTACTTC. This gives the protein CASRGRGGNIQYF.

The chain is built from TRBV25-1 and TRBJ2-3, with TRBD2 identical over 8 bases. CDR3 length equals 13 residues. After removal of 7 bases from V and 6 bases from J, the junction contained 6 bases not matched to a gene. Germline CDR1 is MGHDK and CDR2 is SYGVNS. The CDR3 protein is CASTGGGEDTQYF. The DNA for the CDR3 is TGTGCCAGCACCGGGGGGGGCGAGGATACGCAGTATTTT.

V gene TRBV27 combines with J gene TRBJ2-7; D is ambiguous. The V gene lost 3 bases and the J gene lost 3 bases, with 12 bases spanning the gap. Germline V CDR1 and CDR2: MNHEY, SMNVEV (reference sequence). The CDR3 consists of 14 residues. CDR3 in DNA: TGTGCCAGCAGTTTCCCTCCCCGGTACTACGAGCAGTACTTC. Translated: CASSFPPRYYEQYF.

The chain combines TRBV27 with TRBJ2-5; 13 bases map to TRBD2. V lost 8 bases to trimming and J lost 5 bases; unmatched junction nucleotides: 5. Germline values: CDR1 MNHEY, CDR2 SMNVEV (reference sequence). There are 14 residues in the CDR3. The chain's CDR3 is CASRTSGSLETQYF. The DNA for the CDR3 is TGTGCCAGCCGGACTAGCGGGAGTCTCGAGACCCAGTACTTC.

In DNA form, the CDR3 reads TGTGCCAGCAGTTGGGGTAAAAACATTCAGTACTTC. Translating it yields CASSWGKNIQYF. V is TRBV28 and J is TRBJ2-4, with D hard to call. The germline gives CDR1 MDHEN, CDR2 SYDVKM. The CDR3 is 12 amino acids. V lost 4 bases to trimming and J lost 4 bases, with 5 bases between them.

DNA for the CDR3: TGCGCCAGCAGCCAAACTTTGGACGGCGCCTTTGGCGAGCAGTACTTC. Encoded protein: CASSQTLDGAFGEQYF. The rearrangement links TRBV4-3 to TRBJ2-7; D remains ambiguous. V dropped 2 bases and J dropped 6 bases, with 20 bases sitting between them. The CDR3 has 16 amino acids. Germline CDR1 reads LGHNA; CDR2 reads YSLEER.

The rearrangement links TRBV7-2 to TRBJ1-6; D is possibly TRBD1 (5 bases). Germline values: CDR1 SGHTA, CDR2 FQGNSA. The CDR3 spans 14 residues. Trimming stripped 5 bases from V and 5 bases from J, with 10 bases between. The CDR3 nucleotides are TGTGCCAGCAGCCCTGGGGCTCATAATTCACCCCTCCACTTT. This sequence encodes CASSPGAHNSPLHF.

The rearrangement links TRBV5-8 to TRBJ2-5, with TRBD1 identical over 10 bases. This CDR3 region has 14 residues. V lost 3 bases and J lost 5; bases outside the gene matches: 4. Germline CDR1 SGHTS, CDR2 YDEGEE. CDR3 sequence: CASSSKDRGETQYF. DNA of the CDR3: TGTGCCAGCAGCTCGAAGGACAGGGGGGAGACCCAGTACTTC.

V is TRBV30 and J is TRBJ1-6; unclear D gene. Germline V gene data show CDR1 as GTSNPN and CDR2 as SVGIG (reference sequence). Trimming shortened V by 4 bases and J by 4 bases, and 11 bases separated the two germline ends. This CDR3 is built from 14 residues. DNA of the CDR3: TGTGCCTGGAAAGTCGGGTCATATAATTCACCCCTCCACTTT. It specifies CAWKVGSYNSPLHF.

The V gene is TRBV7-2, the J gene TRBJ1-1, with D uncertain. Per the germline V gene, CDR1 is SGHTA and CDR2 is FQGNSA. Trimming took 1 base from V and 1 from J, leaving 4 bases between them. This CDR3 comprises 13 residues. CDR3 bases: TGTGCCAGCAGCTTAGAAGGGAACACTGAAGCTTTCTTT. It encodes CASSLEGNTEAFF. Looking up the rest from reference TRBV7-2 and TRBJ1-1 gives the full variable domain: GAGVSQSPSNKVTEKGKDVELRCDPISGHTALYWYRQSLGQGLEFLIYFQGNSAPDKSGLPSDRFSAERTGGSVSTLTIQRTQQEDSAVYLCASSLEGNTEAFFGQGTRLTVV.

The gene calls are TRBV19 and TRBJ1-3, with no clear D. The CDR3 runs 14 residues. Germline values: CDR1 LNHDA, CDR2 SQIVND (reference sequence). Trimming removed 6 bases from V and 8 bases from J, with 17 bases in between. The CDR3 DNA sequence: TGTGCCAGTAGATCGGCCACACGAGGAGACACCATATATTTT. Amino acid sequence: CASRSATRGDTIYF.